These 17 T cell receptor beta chains originate from one sample sequenced in a study of T-cell reconstitution after alpha-beta-depleted transplantation in children. Preparation of the TCRbeta library used unique molecular identifiers. TCRdb redid the calling of the PCR reads with MiXCR, one entry per CDR3 protein. The repertoire consists of over 150,000 distinct CDR3 sequences, with 5.5% to 7% occurring once and the leading ten covering approximately 5.7%. The source material was PBMCs, sampled before TCRalphabeta/CD19-depleted stem cell transplant. These TCRs come from a boy aged 2-15 years with acute lymphoblastic leukemia, due to receive a stem cell transplant.

This clonotype was detected a few times. The rearrangement uses TRBV18 and TRBJ2-4; D is possibly TRBD2 (7 bases). Germline V gives CDR1 KGHSH, CDR2 LQKENI. The CDR3 has 16 residues. Trimming left V 2 bases short and J 4 bases short, with 15 bases between. CDR3 sequence (DNA): TGTGCCAGCTCACCAACCTACAGGGAGGGGAAAAACATTCAGTACTTC. This gives the protein CASSPTYREGKNIQYF.

A single count supports this clonotype. The CDR3 does not close with the conserved phenylalanine or tryptophan, likely indicating a read error. The chain uses TRBV20-1 and TRBJ2-1; TRBD2 might be the D (6 bases). CDR3 length: 18 residues. Germline V gene data show CDR1 as DFQATT and CDR2 as SNEGSKA (reference sequence). Deletions cut 0 bases from V and 5 bases from J, with 23 bases between. CDR3 in amino acids: CSARERGSGALLNNEQFY. The DNA for the CDR3 is TGCAGTGCTAGAGAACGTGGGTCGGGAGCCCTCTTAAACAATGAGCAGTTCTAC.

This clonotype was detected many times. V usage is TRBV20-1 and J usage is TRBJ2-7; a weak D match, TRBD1 (5 bases). Germline V gene data show CDR1 as DFQATT and CDR2 as SNEGSKA (reference sequence). CDR3 length: 12 residues. Trimming removed 4 bases at V and 5 bases at J, with 12 bases between. CDR3: CSAKQVAHEQYF. The CDR3 coding sequence is TGCAGTGCTAAACAGGTCGCCCACGAGCAGTACTTC.

There are a few counts of this clonotype. A read error may be the cause here, since a much bigger clone is one base away. V usage is TRBV28 and J usage is TRBJ1-4; weak D call: TRBD1 (5 bases). Germline V gene lookup returns CDR1 MDHEN and CDR2 SYDVKM. This CDR3 is built from 13 residues. V lost 3 bases to trimming and J lost 8 bases, with 10 bases between them. CDR3 bases: TGTGCCAGCAGTTTCCGAGGGGAGGAAAAACTGTTTTTT. It yields the protein CASSFRGEEKLFF.

This clonotype appeared many times. The V call is TRBV29-1, the J call TRBJ2-1; no definite D call. CDR1 is SQVTM and CDR2 is ANQGSEA in the germline V gene. CDR3 size: 12 residues. Trimming left V 4 bases short and J 0 bases short, with 4 bases between. CDR3 in amino acids: CSVASSYNEQFF. The DNA of the CDR3 is TGCAGCGTTGCGAGCTCCTACAATGAGCAGTTCTTC.

In this sample, this clonotype turned up many times. This rearrangement joins TRBV28 to TRBJ2-4; a weak D match, TRBD1 (6 bases). The CDR3 contains 13 residues. V dropped 7 bases and J dropped 2 bases, with 9 bases sitting between them. Germline loops: CDR1 MDHEN, CDR2 SYDVKM. The CDR3 protein is CASTGQSKNIQYF. CDR3 bases: TGTGCCAGCACCGGACAGTCCAAAAACATTCAGTACTTC.

V and J are TRBV4-3 and TRBJ2-3, with a weak D call TRBD2 (6 bases). The CDR3 has 18 amino acids. CDR1 and CDR2 from the germline V gene are LGHNA and YSLEER. V gave up 0 bases and J gave up 4 bases, with 20 bases separating them. The CDR3 nucleotides are TGCGCCAGCAGCCAAGATCTGGGGGGACCGCTAACCCCAGATACGCAGTATTTT. This gives the protein CASSQDLGGPLTPDTQYF.

This clonotype was picked up many times. V and J are TRBV6-5 and TRBJ2-7, with a tentative D call TRBD2 (7 bases). Germline CDR1 MNHEY, CDR2 SVGAGI. The CDR3 extends over 12 amino acids. Here the CDR3 DNA reads TGTGCTAGTGCGGGGGACAACTACGAGCAGTACTTC. Translation gives CASAGDNYEQYF.

The table lists this clonotype with many counts. V and J are TRBV12-3 or TRBV12-4 and TRBJ2-7; D is undetermined. This CDR3 has 16 residues. Trimming removed 2 bases at V and 0 bases at J, with 14 bases between. The CDR3 DNA follows: TGTGCCAGCAGTTTAACAGCGTCTGAGAGCTCCTACGAGCAGTACTTC. As protein: CASSLTASESSYEQYF.

The table lists this clonotype with a few counts. The V and J genes are TRBV19 and TRBJ1-3; the D gene is possibly TRBD1 (6 bases). Germline assignment: CDR1 LNHDA and CDR2 SQIVND (reference sequence). The ends were cut back, 3 bases at V and 0 bases at J, with 12 bases in the middle. The CDR3 totals 16 residues. This CDR3 is CASSIGTRISGNTIYF. The CDR3 coding sequence is TGTGCCAGTAGTATCGGGACACGCATCTCTGGAAACACCATATATTTT.

This clonotype was seen a handful of times. The gene calls are TRBV5-6 and TRBJ1-2; a possible D gene is TRBD1 (6 bases). This CDR3 region has 16 residues. V lost 2 bases, J lost 5 bases, and 19 bases lay in between. Germline V CDR1 and CDR2: SGHDT, YYEEEE. CDR3 sequence (DNA): TGTGCCAGCAGCTTATCTGGGACACCCTTGGGGTATGGCTACACCTTC. It yields the protein CASSLSGTPLGYGYTF. Complete variable domain (other parts from reference TRBV5-6 and TRBJ1-2): DAGVTQSPTHLIKTRGQQVTLRCSPKSGHDTVSWYQQALGQGPQFIFQYYEEEERQRGNFPDRFSGHQFPNYSSELNVNALLLGDSALYLCASSLSGTPLGYGYTFGSGTRLTVV.

The chain joins TRBV5-1 to TRBJ2-5; D may correspond to TRBD1 or TRBD2 (6 bases each). The V end lost 5 bases, the J end lost 5 bases, and 13 bases lay between the germline ends. The CDR3 has 13 residues. Per germline, CDR1 SGHRS and CDR2 YFSETQ. The CDR3 region is CASRDTGRETQYF. CDR3 in DNA: TGCGCCAGCAGAGATACAGGGAGGGAGACCCAGTACTTC.

At least ten counts were recorded for this clonotype. The V call is TRBV11-2, the J call TRBJ2-2, with 8 bases fitting TRBD2. The CDR3 consists of 16 residues. Germline lookup yields CDR1 SGHAT and CDR2 FQNNGV. With V trimmed by 7 bases and J by 6 bases, 13 bases remained unmatched. The CDR3 loop is CASIKTGTSPAGELFF. CDR3 coding DNA: TGTGCCAGCATTAAAACGGGGACTAGTCCGGCCGGGGAGCTGTTTTTT.

J is TRBJ2-3 and V is TRBV7-2; either TRBD1 or TRBD2 may fit D (5 bases each). V was trimmed by 1 base and J by 2 bases, leaving 13 bases between them. Germline V gene sequence: CDR1 SGHTA, CDR2 FQGNSA. The CDR3 is made up of 16 amino acids. The CDR3, as DNA: TGTGCCAGCAGCTTAGGGCCGGGACGGTCCACAGATACGCAGTATTTT. This encodes CASSLGPGRSTDTQYF. Supplemented by reference TRBV7-2 and TRBJ2-3, the full variable domain reads GAGVSQSPSNKVTEKGKDVELRCDPISGHTALYWYRQSLGQGLEFLIYFQGNSAPDKSGLPSDRFSAERTGGSVSTLTIQRTQQEDSAVYLCASSLGPGRSTDTQYFGPGTRLTVL.

Relative to its sample, this clonotype is medium-sized. The CDR3: CASSRPGSDEQFF. DNA of the CDR3: TGTGCCAGCAGCCGACCCGGGAGCGATGAGCAGTTCTTC. V and J are TRBV7-9 and TRBJ2-1; D might be TRBD2 (6 bases). Trimming left V 5 bases short and J 8 bases short, with 13 bases between. Germline V gives CDR1 SEHNR, CDR2 FQNEAQ (reference sequence). This CDR3 contains 13 residues.

This clonotype was found many times. This chain joins TRBV20-1 and TRBJ2-2; the match to TRBD2 covers 15 bases. Unmatched junction bases numbered 7, after V lost 6 bases and J lost 5 bases. CDR1 DFQATT and CDR2 SNEGSKA come from the germline V gene (reference sequence). CDR3 length: 16 amino acids. CDR3: CSARTSGRARTGELFF. CDR3 sequence (DNA): TGCAGTGCCCGGACTAGCGGGAGGGCCCGAACCGGGGAGCTGTTTTTT.

This chain joins TRBV28 and TRBJ1-2; weak D call: TRBD1 (6 bases). CDR3 length equals 13 residues. Germline-derived CDR1 and CDR2 are MDHEN and SYDVKM. Trimming left V 7 bases short and J 2 bases short, with 11 bases between. CDR3 sequence: CASKDSFNYGYTF. The CDR3 DNA follows: TGTGCCAGCAAGGACAGCTTCAACTATGGCTACACCTTC.